This paragraph reports one T cell receptor beta chain. The sample comes from a study of blood T cell repertoires in COVID-19. The CDR3 covers 15 residues. Looked up from germline, CDR1 is SGHDN and CDR2 is FVKESK. Trimming left V 4 bases short and J 1 base short, with 13 bases between. The assay was immunoSEQ multiplex PCR, and TCRdb's table has in-frame clones only and misses some. The sample lists 100,000 or so clones, around 74% seen once, with 15% to 20% in the top ten. The source of this sequence is a woman aged 70-85 years with acute or convalescent COVID-19. Source material: peripheral blood. The V gene is TRBV14, the J gene TRBJ1-1; D not certain. The CDR3 is CASSLGRRRNTEAFF. CDR3 nucleotide sequence: TGTGCCAGCAGCCTAGGGAGAAGGAGGAACACTGAAGCTTTCTTT.